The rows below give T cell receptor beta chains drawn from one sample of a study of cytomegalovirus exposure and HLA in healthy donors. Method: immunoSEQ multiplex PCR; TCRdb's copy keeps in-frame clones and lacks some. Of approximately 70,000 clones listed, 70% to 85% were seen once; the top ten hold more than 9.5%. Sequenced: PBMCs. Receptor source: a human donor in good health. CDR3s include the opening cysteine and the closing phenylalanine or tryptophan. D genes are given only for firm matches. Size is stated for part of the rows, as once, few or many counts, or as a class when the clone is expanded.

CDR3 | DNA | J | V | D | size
CASTSIWDRGPRGNQPQHF | TGTGCCAGTACCTCAATCTGGGACAGGGGACCGCGGGGCAATCAGCCCCAGCATTTT | TRBJ1-5 | TRBV19 | TRBD1 | NA
CSVEVGTGYLEQYF | TGCAGCGTTGAAGTAGGGACAGGTTATCTCGAGCAGTACTTC | TRBJ2-7 | TRBV29-1 | TRBD1 | NA
CATSIDPSGLTGELFF | TGTGCCACCAGCATCGATCCGAGCGGACTAACCGGGGAGCTGTTTTTT | TRBJ2-2 | TRBV15 | NA | NA
CASSVYRGGQPQHF | TGTGCCAGCAGCGTCTACAGGGGCGGCCAGCCCCAGCATTTT | TRBJ1-5 | TRBV7-2 | TRBD1 | NA
CASSFGRVGTSSGEQYF | TGTGCCAGCAGCTTTGGTCGAGTAGGGACTAGTTCTGGCGAGCAGTACTTC | TRBJ2-7 | TRBV5-4 | TRBD2 | NA
CASSLLQGEYTEAFF | TGTGCCAGCAGCTTATTACAGGGCGAATACACTGAAGCTTTCTTT | TRBJ1-1 | TRBV7-9 | NA | once
CASSRAGTLGELFF | TGTGCCAGCAGTCGAGCCGGGACTTTGGGAGAACTGTTTTTT | TRBJ1-4 | TRBV28 | NA | NA
CASSLDRVLANYGYTF | TGTGCCAGCAGCTTAGACAGGGTTCTAGCTAACTATGGCTACACCTTC | TRBJ1-2 | TRBV7-2 | NA | NA
CAIQGQGNQPQHF | TGTGCCATCCAGGGACAGGGGAATCAGCCCCAGCATTTT | TRBJ1-5 | TRBV10-3 | TRBD1 | few
CASSSPDRGSSYEQYF | TGTGCCAGCAGTTCCCCAGACAGGGGTAGCTCCTACGAGCAGTACTTC | TRBJ2-7 | TRBV28 | TRBD1 | NA
CASSPMGARDQEVKVQYF | TGCGCCAGCAGCCCTATGGGGGCTCGGGACCAAGAGGTGAAGGTGCAGTACTTC | TRBJ2-7 | TRBV5-1 | NA | few
CASSSPLKARYNEQFF | TGTGCCAGCAGTTCCCCACTTAAAGCCCGTTACAATGAGCAGTTCTTC | TRBJ2-1 | TRBV27 | NA | few
CASSRDRSSGNTIYF | TGTGCCAGCAGCAGGGACAGGTCCTCTGGAAACACCATATATTTT | TRBJ1-3 | TRBV6-5 | TRBD1 | NA
CASSEAGTGKNEAFF | TGTGCCAGCAGTGAAGCCGGGACAGGGAAAAATGAAGCTTTCTTT | TRBJ1-1 | TRBV6-1 | TRBD1 | NA
CASRQGLSYGYTF | TGTGCCAGCAGACAGGGATTGTCCTATGGCTACACCTTC | TRBJ1-2 | TRBV28 | NA | NA
CASSFAQGNTEAFF | TGTGCCAGCAGCTTCGCACAGGGGAACACTGAAGCTTTCTTT | TRBJ1-1 | TRBV13 | NA | NA
CAWTPGLAREQFF | TGTGCCTGGACCCCGGGACTAGCGAGAGAGCAGTTCTTC | TRBJ2-1 | TRBV30 | TRBD2 | NA
CASSPSAGFAYNEQFF | TGTGCCAGCAGTCCTAGTGCGGGGTTCGCCTACAATGAGCAGTTCTTC | TRBJ2-1 | TRBV28 | NA | NA
CASSARRSDEQFF | TGTGCCAGCAGCGCCCGGCGGTCGGATGAGCAGTTCTTC | TRBJ2-1 | TRBV9 | NA | NA
CASSEPTGGQTYNEQFF | TGTGCCAGCAGTGAGCCTACAGGGGGGCAAACCTACAATGAGCAGTTCTTC | TRBJ2-1 | TRBV25-1 | TRBD1 | many
CASSVAGDREVYEQYF | TGTGCCAGCAGCGTAGCTGGGGACAGGGAGGTTTACGAGCAGTACTTC | TRBJ2-7 | TRBV9 | TRBD1 | NA
CASSNQREWETQYF | TGTGCCAGCAGCAACCAGCGGGAGTGGGAGACCCAGTACTTC | TRBJ2-5 | TRBV11-1 | TRBD2 | NA
CASSLGTGSTDTQYF | TGTGCCAGCAGTCTAGGGACAGGGTCCACAGATACGCAGTATTTT | TRBJ2-3 | TRBV25-1 | TRBD1 | NA
CSVRGGANTEAFF | TGCAGCGTTCGAGGGGGCGCGAACACTGAAGCTTTCTTT | TRBJ1-1 | TRBV29-1 | TRBD1 | once
CASSQGGQGAQETQYF | TGTGCCAGCAGCCAGGGGGGACAGGGGGCCCAAGAGACCCAGTACTTC | TRBJ2-5 | TRBV4-2 | TRBD1 | NA
CASSRNLGTSCTYEQYF | TGTGCCAGCTCAAGGAATCTCGGGACTAGCTGTACCTACGAGCAGTACTTC | TRBJ2-7 | TRBV2 | TRBD2 | few
CASSDYSGSSYEQYF | TGTGCCAGCAGTGATTATAGCGGGAGCTCCTACGAGCAGTACTTC | TRBJ2-7 | TRBV6-1 | TRBD2 | NA
CASSEPQGGGFF | TGTGCCAGCAGTGAGCCACAGGGCGGGGGGTTTTTT | TRBJ1-4 | TRBV2 | NA | NA
CASSVQGQRPYNEQFF | TGTGCCAGCAGCGTACAGGGACAGCGCCCCTACAATGAGCAGTTCTTC | TRBJ2-1 | TRBV9 | TRBD1 | NA
CASSRTGREQYF | TGTGCCAGCAGCCGGACAGGGCGGGAGCAGTACTTC | TRBJ2-7 | TRBV7-9 | TRBD1 | NA
CASSVGTGNTEAFF | TGTGCCAGCAGCGTAGGGACAGGGAACACTGAAGCTTTCTTT | TRBJ1-1 | TRBV9 | TRBD1 | NA
CSVQRTGREFYGYTF | TGCAGCGTCCAGAGGACAGGAAGGGAGTTCTATGGCTACACCTTC | TRBJ1-2 | TRBV29-1 | TRBD1 | NA
CASSSGTSGIHNEQFF | TGTGCCAGCAGCTCGGGGACTAGCGGTATCCACAATGAGCAGTTCTTC | TRBJ2-1 | TRBV11-2 | TRBD2 | NA
CASSLGPGSNGYTF | TGTGCCAGCAGCTTAGGCCCGGGATCCAATGGCTACACCTTC | TRBJ1-2 | TRBV7-9 | NA | NA
CASSSGGLASYNEQFF | TGTGCCAGCAGTTCCGGGGGACTAGCTTCCTACAATGAGCAGTTCTTC | TRBJ2-1 | TRBV28 | TRBD2 | NA
CASSPGQGSNQPQHF | TGCGCCAGCAGCCCGGGACAGGGTAGCAATCAGCCCCAGCATTTT | TRBJ1-5 | TRBV5-1 | TRBD1 | NA
CASSQDSAGQPITDTQYF | TGCGCCAGCAGCCAAGATAGCGCGGGACAGCCCATCACAGATACGCAGTATTTT | TRBJ2-3 | TRBV4-1 | NA | few
CASSSGPVSRQGGYEQYF | TGTGCCAGCAGTTCCGGCCCCGTCAGTCGACAGGGCGGCTACGAGCAGTACTTC | TRBJ2-7 | TRBV27 | TRBD1 | NA